This T cell receptor (beta chain) was sequenced for a study of CD4+ T cells in melanoma. Study-wide findings and caveats: CD8+ T cell, macrophage and B cell function reportedly correlated with neoantigen-specific CD4+ T cells. In melanoma, neoantigen-specific CD4+ T cells reportedly differed in differentiation state.

This clone has only a few counts. Its antigen remains unidentified. Repertoires were generated with immunoSEQ multiplex PCR, while TCRdb's copy carries only in-frame clones and drops some. The sample contains around 15,000 clones, roughly 60% of which appear only once. This TCR derives from a human donor with melanoma. Sequencing used cells from a culture (not recorded whether cultured in vitro).

This CDR3 is CASSLALAGIGELFF. DNA for the CDR3: TGTGCCAGCAGCTTAGCGCTAGCGGGTATCGGGGAGCTGTTTTTT. The V call is TRBV7-8, the J call TRBJ2-2, with 8 bases aligning to TRBD2. From germline, CDR1 is SGHVS and CDR2 FQNEAQ. V shed 0 bases, J shed 7 bases, and the junction held 4 bases outside the gene matches. This CDR3 region has 15 residues.